Each of the 28 T cell receptor beta chains below was sequenced from the same sample in a study of T cells in Graves' hyperthyroidism and ophthalmopathy. Amplification targeted TCR beta CDR3 regions from RNA transcripts. The TCR CDR3 first-round RT-PCR relied on the HTBI primer set. TCRdb analysed the multiplex PCR reads with MiXCR anew, one entry per CDR3 protein. The sample holds a few hundred thousand distinct CDR3 sequences, around a sixth seen once. Sequenced: blood. The receptors stem from a man aged 18 to 35 with Graves' ophthalmopathy.

This clonotype was recorded many times. CDR3 bases: TGTGCCAGCAGTTACAGCGGACTTCACTACAATGAGCAGTTCTTC. Its protein is CASSYSGLHYNEQFF. The chain links TRBV6-1 to TRBJ2-1, with D possibly matching TRBD2 (5 bases). Trimming took 5 bases from V and 3 from J, leaving 14 bases between them. Germline CDR1 reads MNHNS; CDR2 reads SASEGT. The CDR3 runs 15 residues.

The table lists this clonotype with many counts. The chain is built from TRBV7-9 and TRBJ2-5; 7 nucleotides agree with TRBD2. V lost 0 bases to trimming and J lost 4 bases; unmatched junction nucleotides: 2. CDR1 and CDR2 from the germline V gene are SEHNR and FQNEAQ (reference sequence). The CDR3 covers 14 residues. The CDR3 bases are TGTGCCAGCAGCTTAGCGGGGAGGGGAGAGACCCAGTACTTC. Its protein is CASSLAGRGETQYF.

The chain employs TRBV27 and TRBJ1-5; tentative D call: TRBD1 (5 bases). Germline V gives CDR1 MNHEY, CDR2 SMNVEV (reference sequence). This CDR3 is 14 amino acids long. V lost 7 bases to trimming and J lost 2 bases, with 12 bases between them. CDR3 in amino acids: CASMDFRGNQPQHF. The CDR3 DNA follows: TGTGCCAGCATGGATTTCAGGGGCAATCAGCCCCAGCATTTT.

This clonotype has only a few counts. The chain combines TRBV7-3 with TRBJ2-5; 10 bases line up with TRBD2. CDR3 length: 17 residues. Germline trimming cut 6 bases from V and 0 bases from J; bases unmatched to any gene: 10. Germline V lookup: CDR1 SGHTA, CDR2 FQGTGA. The CDR3 coding sequence is TGTGCCAGCAGTCGGGACTCTAGCGGGGGTTACCAAGAGACCCAGTACTTC. The encoded protein is CASSRDSSGGYQETQYF. Variable domain in full (rest from reference TRBV7-3 and TRBJ2-5): GAGVSQTPSNKVTEKGKYVELRCDPISGHTALYWYRQSLGQGPEFLIYFQGTGAADDSGLPNDRFFAVRPEGSVSTLKIQRTERGDSAVYLCASSRDSSGGYQETQYFGPGTRLLVL.

This clonotype was seen many times. The rearrangement uses TRBV18 and TRBJ1-5; 7 positions match TRBD1. The CDR3 covers 15 residues. CDR1 is KGHSH, CDR2 LQKENI, per germline. V lost 3 bases, J lost 4 bases, and 6 bases stayed unmatched. The CDR3 coding sequence is TGTGCCAGCTCACCTTTGACAGGGTCAAATCAGCCCCAGCATTTT. It codes for CASSPLTGSNQPQHF.

The rearrangement joins TRBV7-3 to TRBJ1-1; D might be TRBD1 (5 bases). Germline V lookup: CDR1 SGHTA, CDR2 FQGTGA. This CDR3 region has 16 residues. V was trimmed by 2 bases and J by 1 base, leaving 14 bases between them. The CDR3 loop is CASSLLGRGPNTEAFF. The CDR3 DNA reads as TGTGCCAGCAGCTTACTGGGGAGGGGTCCGAACACTGAAGCTTTCTTT.

This clonotype was recorded many times. This chain links TRBV7-2 with TRBJ1-5, with TRBD1 as a possible D gene (5 bases). The CDR3 loop spans 15 amino acids. The V end was cut by 1 base, the J end by 0 bases, with 7 bases between. Looked up from germline, CDR1 is SGHTA and CDR2 is FQGNSA. The CDR3: CASSLVGVSNQPQHF. CDR3 bases: TGTGCCAGCAGCTTAGTAGGGGTTAGCAATCAGCCCCAGCATTTT.

This clonotype has ten or more counts. This sequence joins TRBV5-1 and TRBJ1-2; 8 bases are a match to TRBD1. The CDR3 consists of 16 residues. The V and J ends lost 0 bases and 8 bases, in that order; junction bases with no gene match: 12. Germline V CDR1 and CDR2: SGHRS, YFSETQ. CDR3: CASSLDDWAGGNGYTF. The CDR3 region has the DNA TGCGCCAGCAGCTTGGATGACTGGGCAGGGGGCAACGGCTACACCTTC.

At least ten counts were recorded for this clonotype. This rearrangement joins TRBV7-2 to TRBJ2-5, with a weak D call TRBD2 (7 bases). V lost 5 bases and J 5 bases, leaving 21 bases between the germline ends. CDR1 SGHTA and CDR2 FQGNSA come from the germline V gene. The CDR3 sequence is 16 residues long. The CDR3 DNA sequence: TGTGCCAGCAGCAAGGGGGGGGGGAATCTCCGGGAGACCCAGTACTTC. This encodes CASSKGGGNLRETQYF.

At least ten counts were recorded for this clonotype. V is TRBV5-6 and J is TRBJ1-1; D gene uncertain. The CDR3 is 12 amino acids. CDR1 SGHDT and CDR2 YYEEEE come from the germline V gene. V lost 3 bases and J lost 4, with 7 bases in between. Here the CDR3 reads CASSYGPTEAFF. For the CDR3, the DNA is TGTGCCAGCAGCTACGGGCCCACTGAAGCTTTCTTT. The full variable domain, its missing parts supplied by reference TRBV5-6 and TRBJ1-1, is DAGVTQSPTHLIKTRGQQVTLRCSPKSGHDTVSWYQQALGQGPQFIFQYYEEEERQRGNFPDRFSGHQFPNYSSELNVNALLLGDSALYLCASSYGPTEAFFGQGTRLTVV.

Points on this clonotype: Since a much larger clone is just one base distant, this may be a read error. The V gene is TRBV2, the J gene TRBJ1-1, with 7 positions matching TRBD1. Germline V CDR1 and CDR2: SNHLY, FYNNEI. V lost 6 bases to trimming and J lost 11 bases; unmatched junction nucleotides: 15. The CDR3 is 14 residues long. The CDR3 DNA is TGTGCCAGCAGCGCCCGGGACAGACTAAAAGGCGCTTTCTTT. As protein: CASSARDRLKGAFF. Full variable domain (rest looked up from reference TRBV2 and TRBJ1-1): EPEVTQTPSHQVTQMGQEVILRCVPISNHLYFYWYRQILGQKVEFLVSFYNNEISEKSEIFDDQFSVERPDGSNFTLKIRSTKLEDSAMYFCASSARDRLKGAFFGQGTRLTVV.

This chain uses TRBV5-1 with TRBJ2-1; 10 positions agree with TRBD1. Germline CDR1 reads SGHRS; CDR2 reads YFSETQ. This CDR3 region has 15 residues. With V trimmed by 1 base and J by 5 bases, 3 bases remained unmatched. Here the CDR3 reads CASSLRTGGDNEQFF. The CDR3 coding sequence is TGCGCCAGCAGCTTGAGGACAGGGGGGGACAATGAGCAGTTCTTC.

The genes are TRBV20-1 and TRBJ2-7; 9 bases are shared with TRBD1. This CDR3 contains 13 residues. Trimming removed 5 bases from V and 1 base from J; junction bases left unmatched: 3. Germline CDR1 DFQATT, CDR2 SNEGSKA (reference sequence). The CDR3 bases are TGCAGTGCTGCCGGGACAGGGTCCTACGAGCAGTACTTC. Protein: CSAAGTGSYEQYF.

This clonotype has at least ten counts. The rearrangement links TRBV20-1 to TRBJ2-1; D is ambiguous. Germline CDR1 is DFQATT and CDR2 is SNEGSKA (reference sequence). V shed 3 bases and J shed 1 base, with 10 bases lying between them. The CDR3 has 14 amino acids. In nucleotides, the CDR3 is TGCAGTGCTAGCCCGGGCGGTTCCTACAATGAGCAGTTCTTC. This sequence encodes CSASPGGSYNEQFF.

This clonotype turned up a few times. The chain employs TRBV13 and TRBJ1-1; the D gene is possibly TRBD1 (5 bases). Germline V gives CDR1 PRHDT, CDR2 FYEKMQ (reference sequence). Trimming left V 1 base short and J 4 bases short, with 13 bases between. The CDR3 extends over 15 amino acids. The DNA for the CDR3 is TGTGCCAGCAGCTTAGCGGGGGGGAGCGGCACTGAAGCTTTCTTT. Its protein product is CASSLAGGSGTEAFF. Looking up the rest from reference TRBV13 and TRBJ1-1 gives the full variable domain: AAGVIQSPRHLIKEKRETATLKCYPIPRHDTVYWYQQGPGQDPQFLISFYEKMQSDKGSIPDRFSAQQFSDYHSELNMSSLELGDSALYFCASSLAGGSGTEAFFGQGTRLTVV.

This clonotype came up a few times. This sequence joins TRBV15 and TRBJ2-3; D ambiguous. CDR3 length equals 15 residues. V was trimmed by 0 bases and J by 1 base, leaving 8 bases between them. The germline CDR1 and CDR2 sequences are LNHNV and YYDKDF (reference sequence). The CDR3 DNA follows: TGTGCCACCAGCAGAGACAGGAGTCGCACAGATACGCAGTATTTT. Protein: CATSRDRSRTDTQYF.

This clonotype was detected many times. The chain carries TRBV3-1 and TRBJ1-3; no firm D call. This CDR3 contains 15 residues. Germline V gives CDR1 LGHDT, CDR2 YNNKEL (reference sequence). V lost 4 bases, J lost 0 bases, and 10 bases lay in between. The CDR3 protein is CASSREGLSGNTIYF. In nucleotides, the CDR3 is TGTGCCAGCAGCCGAGAGGGCCTCTCTGGAAACACCATATATTTT.

V usage is TRBV10-1 and J usage is TRBJ1-4; no clear D. This CDR3 region has 14 residues. Germline lookup yields CDR1 WNHNN and CDR2 SYGVQD (reference sequence). V gave up 8 bases and J gave up 8 bases, with 18 bases separating them. This CDR3 is CASRYCTPKEKLFF. The CDR3 DNA is TGCGCCAGCCGGTACTGTACTCCGAAAGAAAAACTGTTTTTT.

This chain links TRBV10-3 with TRBJ2-3; TRBD1 might be the D (6 bases). The germline CDR1 and CDR2 sequences are ENHRY and SYGVKD. V lost 6 bases and J lost 5, with 15 bases in between. The CDR3 runs to 14 residues. For the CDR3, the DNA is TGTGCCATCAGGCTCGAGGCCAGGGGAGATACGCAGTATTTT. Protein: CAIRLEARGDTQYF.

This clonotype was found many times. The V and J genes are TRBV12-3 or TRBV12-4 and TRBJ1-1; no reliable D call. This CDR3 has 12 amino acids. V was clipped by 5 bases and J by 0 bases, with 4 bases between them. The DNA for the CDR3 is TGTGCCAGCAGTCGGATGAACACTGAAGCTTTCTTT. This sequence encodes CASSRMNTEAFF.

In its sample, this clonotype was seen many times. CDR3 nucleotide sequence: TGCAGTGCTAGGGGGGGGGTAGGCACCGGGGAGCTGTTTTTT. Translating it yields CSARGGVGTGELFF. The gene calls are TRBV20-1 and TRBJ2-2, with TRBD2 matching over 7 bases. With 3 bases clipped from V and 4 bases from J, the junction kept 5 bases outside the gene matches. The germline gives CDR1 DFQATT, CDR2 SNEGSKA (reference sequence). The CDR3 covers 14 residues.

The chain couples TRBV9 to TRBJ2-5; 9 bases are shared with TRBD1. The CDR3 contains 14 residues. Germline assignment: CDR1 SGDLS and CDR2 YYNGEE. V trimming: 3 bases; J trimming: 2 bases; junction bases outside the gene matches: 2. CDR3 nucleotides: TGTGCCAGCAGCGCCGACAGGGGGCAAGAGACCCAGTACTTC. It codes for CASSADRGQETQYF.

About this clonotype: Being one base from a much bigger clone, this may be a read error. The V call is TRBV9, the J call TRBJ2-7; 7 bases map to TRBD1. The CDR3 runs 15 residues. CDR1 and CDR2 (germline): SGDLS, YYNGEE. The CDR3 bases are TGTGCCAGCGGCGTCCGGGACAGCCTTAACTACGAGCAGTACTTC. Amino acid sequence: CASGVRDSLNYEQYF. Using reference TRBV9 and TRBJ2-7 for the parts outside the CDR3, the full variable domain is DSGVTQTPKHLITATGQRVTLRCSPRSGDLSVYWYQQSLDQGLQFLIQYYNGEERAKGNILERFSAQQFPDLHSELNLSSLELGDSALYFCASGVRDSLNYEQYFGPGTRLTVT.

This clonotype was detected only a few times. V and J are TRBV3-1 and TRBJ2-7, with TRBD1 matching over 7 bases. Germline CDR1 and CDR2: LGHDT and YNNKEL (reference sequence). J lost 5 bases, V lost 3 bases, and 10 bases had no gene match. The CDR3 loop spans 15 amino acids. The CDR3 loop reads CASSHSSDRAHEQYF. The CDR3 DNA reads as TGTGCCAGCAGCCATTCGAGCGACAGGGCTCACGAGCAGTACTTC.

The rearrangement joins TRBV20-1 to TRBJ2-7; 11 bases match TRBD1. After removal of 3 bases from V and 3 bases from J, the junction contained 4 bases not matched to a gene. Germline V CDR1 and CDR2: DFQATT, SNEGSKA (reference sequence). CDR3 length equals 14 residues. The CDR3 nucleotides are TGCAGTGCTAGCAAAGGGACAGGGGGCTACGAGCAGTACTTC. As protein: CSASKGTGGYEQYF.

This clonotype was found a few times. V usage is TRBV28 and J usage is TRBJ1-2; TRBD1 aligns across 7 bases. V trimming: 6 bases; J trimming: 3 bases; junction bases outside the gene matches: 13. This CDR3 has 16 residues. Per the germline V gene, CDR1 is MDHEN and CDR2 is SYDVKM. The CDR3 here is CASSRTGFEMDYGYTF. The CDR3 DNA follows: TGTGCCAGCAGCCGGACAGGCTTCGAGATGGACTATGGCTACACCTTC.

This clonotype has at least ten counts. V and J are TRBV9 and TRBJ1-1; TRBD1 agrees at 8 bases. CDR1 SGDLS and CDR2 YYNGEE come from the germline V gene. The CDR3 length is 13 residues. V gave up 4 bases and J gave up 2 bases; unmatched junction bases: 1. CDR3 in DNA: TGTGCCAGCAGCCCAGGGGGCAACACTGAAGCTTTCTTT. It encodes CASSPGGNTEAFF.

This sequence joins TRBV19 and TRBJ2-1; possible D gene TRBD2, 6 bases. Trimming removed 7 bases at V and 6 bases at J, with 10 bases between. The CDR3 runs to 12 residues. Germline V gene data show CDR1 as LNHDA and CDR2 as SQIVND (reference sequence). The CDR3 coding sequence is TGTGCCAGTACCCTCGGGGGCAATGAGCAGTTCTTC. Amino acids: CASTLGGNEQFF.